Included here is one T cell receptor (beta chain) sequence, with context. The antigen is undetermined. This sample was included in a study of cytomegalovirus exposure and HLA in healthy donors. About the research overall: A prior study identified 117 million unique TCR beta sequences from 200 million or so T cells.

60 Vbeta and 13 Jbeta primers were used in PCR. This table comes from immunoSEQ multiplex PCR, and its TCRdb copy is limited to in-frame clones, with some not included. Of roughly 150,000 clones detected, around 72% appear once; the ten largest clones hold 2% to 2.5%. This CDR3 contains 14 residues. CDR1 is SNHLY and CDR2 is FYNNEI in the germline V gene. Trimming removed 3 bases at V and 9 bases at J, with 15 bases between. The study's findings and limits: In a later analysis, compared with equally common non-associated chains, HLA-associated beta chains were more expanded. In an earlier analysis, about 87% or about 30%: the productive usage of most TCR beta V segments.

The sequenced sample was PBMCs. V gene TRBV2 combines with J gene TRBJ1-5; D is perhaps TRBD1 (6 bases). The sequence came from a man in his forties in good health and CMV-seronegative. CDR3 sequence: CASSEGTPQGPQHF. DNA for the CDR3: TGTGCCAGCAGTGAGGGGACACCTCAAGGGCCCCAGCATTTT. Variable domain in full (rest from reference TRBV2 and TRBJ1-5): EPEVTQTPSHQVTQMGQEVILRCVPISNHLYFYWYRQILGQKVEFLVSFYNNEISEKSEIFDDQFSVERPDGSNFTLKIRSTKLEDSAMYFCASSEGTPQGPQHFGDGTRLSIL.